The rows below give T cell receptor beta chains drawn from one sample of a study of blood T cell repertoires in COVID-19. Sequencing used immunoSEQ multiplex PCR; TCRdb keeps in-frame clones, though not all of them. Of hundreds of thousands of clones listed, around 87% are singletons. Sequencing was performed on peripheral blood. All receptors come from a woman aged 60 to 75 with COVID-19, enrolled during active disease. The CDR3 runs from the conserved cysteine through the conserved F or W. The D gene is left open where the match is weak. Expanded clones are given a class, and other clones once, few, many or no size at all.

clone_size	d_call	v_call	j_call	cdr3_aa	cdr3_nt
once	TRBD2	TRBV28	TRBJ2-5	CASSLSGTSGGQETQYF	TGTGCCAGCAGTCTCTCCGGGACTAGCGGGGGGCAAGAGACCCAGTACTTC
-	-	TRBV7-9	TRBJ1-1	CASSLQGSITEAFF	TGTGCCAGCAGCTTACAGGGGAGTATCACTGAAGCTTTCTTT
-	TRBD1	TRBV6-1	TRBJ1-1	CASSEVLGQGLYTEAFF	TGTGCCAGCAGTGAAGTGTTGGGACAGGGTTTGTACACTGAAGCTTTCTTT
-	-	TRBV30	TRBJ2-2	CAWRGASTSGELFF	TGTGCCTGGAGGGGGGCCTCGACGTCCGGGGAGCTGTTTTTT
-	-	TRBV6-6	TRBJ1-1	CASRLAWPEAFF	TGTGCCAGCAGATTGGCCTGGCCTGAAGCTTTCTTT
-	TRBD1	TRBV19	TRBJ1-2	CASSPTTGTANYGYTF	TGTGCCAGTAGTCCCACGACAGGGACGGCTAACTATGGCTACACCTTC
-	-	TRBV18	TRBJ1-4	CASSIGVPGEKLFF	TGTGCCAGCTCCATAGGGGTTCCAGGTGAAAAACTGTTTTTT
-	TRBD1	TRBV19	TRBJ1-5	CASSTGTGEYQPQHF	TGTGCCAGTAGTACCGGGACAGGGGAGTATCAGCCCCAGCATTTT
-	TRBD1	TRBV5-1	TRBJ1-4	CASSPDRGGEKLFF	TGCGCCAGCAGCCCCGACAGAGGGGGCGAAAAACTGTTTTTT
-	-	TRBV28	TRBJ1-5	CASSTLMRGNQPQHF	TGTGCCAGCAGTACCCTTATGCGGGGCAATCAGCCCCAGCATTTT
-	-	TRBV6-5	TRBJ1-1	CASNGEMNTEAFF	TGTGCCAGCAATGGGGAGATGAACACTGAAGCTTTCTTT
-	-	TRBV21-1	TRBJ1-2	CASSTWTEPNYGYTF	TGTGCCAGCAGCACGTGGACAGAGCCAAACTATGGCTACACCTTC
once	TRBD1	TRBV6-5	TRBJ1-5	CASTSGTGGGQPQHF	TGTGCCAGCACCTCGGGGACAGGCGGCGGCCAGCCCCAGCATTTT
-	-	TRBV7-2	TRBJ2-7	CASSLGLHEQYF	TGTGCCAGCAGCTTAGGGCTGCACGAGCAGTACTTC
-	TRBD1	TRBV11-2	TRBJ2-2	CASRPGQVHTGELFF	TGTGCCAGCAGGCCAGGACAGGTACACACCGGGGAGCTGTTTTTT
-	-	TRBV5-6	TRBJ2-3	CASRIRTASTDTQYF	TGTGCCAGCAGGATCCGGACAGCGAGCACAGATACGCAGTATTTT
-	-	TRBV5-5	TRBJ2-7	CASSRMYEQYF	TGTGCCAGCAGCCGTATGTACGAGCAGTACTTC
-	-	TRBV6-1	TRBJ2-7	CASSDPGRLKQYF	TGTGCCAGCAGTGACCCAGGGCGCCTAAAGCAGTACTTC
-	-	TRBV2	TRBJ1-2	CASRAQEGGGYTF	TGTGCCAGCAGGGCCCAAGAAGGGGGTGGCTACACCTTC
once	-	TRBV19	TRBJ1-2	CASSIDLRQLSQTHGYTF	TGTGCCAGTAGTATAGACTTACGACAGCTTTCACAAACCCATGGCTACACCTTC
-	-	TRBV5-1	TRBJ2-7	CASSSGSPVYEQYF	TGCGCCAGCAGCTCAGGATCTCCCGTTTACGAGCAGTACTTC
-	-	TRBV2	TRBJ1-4	CASSGGYANEKLFF	TGTGCCAGCAGTGGAGGCTATGCTAATGAAAAACTGTTTTTT
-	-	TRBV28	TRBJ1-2	CASSMTVANYGYTF	TGTGCCAGCAGTATGACAGTCGCTAACTATGGCTACACCTTC
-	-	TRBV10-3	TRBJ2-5	CAITRGPQETQYF	TGTGCCATCACCCGGGGTCCACAAGAGACCCAGTACTTC
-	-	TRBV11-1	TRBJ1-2	CASSPGHLYGYTF	TGTGCCAGCAGCCCGGGACACCTCTATGGCTACACCTTC
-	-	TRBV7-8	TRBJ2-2	CASRIAGGELFF	TGTGCCAGCAGGATAGCTGGCGGGGAGCTGTTTTTT
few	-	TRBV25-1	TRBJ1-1	CASSELGSREAFF	TGTGCCAGCAGTGAACTTGGTAGCCGTGAAGCTTTCTTT
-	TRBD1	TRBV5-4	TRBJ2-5	CASSLPLGQGQETQYF	TGTGCCAGCAGCCTACCGCTGGGACAGGGACAAGAGACCCAGTACTTC
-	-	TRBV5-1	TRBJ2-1	CASSLPGRMDEQFF	TGCGCCAGCAGCTTGCCAGGAAGGATGGATGAGCAGTTCTTC
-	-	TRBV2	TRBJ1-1	CASTDRGRTEAFF	TGTGCCAGCACTGACCGGGGAAGGACTGAAGCTTTCTTT
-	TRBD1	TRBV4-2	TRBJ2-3	CASSAGTGVTDTQYF	TGTGCCAGCAGCGCCGGGACAGGGGTTACAGATACGCAGTATTTT
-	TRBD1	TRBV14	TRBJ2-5	CASSPYSGTGGRETQYF	TGTGCCAGCAGCCCTTATTCCGGGACAGGGGGTCGAGAGACCCAGTACTTC
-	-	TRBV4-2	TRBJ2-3	CASSQAWAQADTQYF	TGTGCCAGCAGCCAAGCCTGGGCCCAGGCAGATACGCAGTATTTT
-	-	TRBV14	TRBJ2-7	CASSETVSYEQYF	TGTGCCAGCAGCGAGACTGTTTCCTACGAGCAGTACTTC
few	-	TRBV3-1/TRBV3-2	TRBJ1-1	CASSQNRNTEAFF	TGTGCCAGCAGCCAAAATAGGAACACTGAAGCTTTCTTT
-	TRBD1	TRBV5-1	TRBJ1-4	CASSGWTGTNEKLFF	TGCGCCAGCAGCGGCTGGACAGGAACTAATGAAAAACTGTTTTTT
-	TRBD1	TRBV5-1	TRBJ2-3	CASRRTGAPADTQYF	TGCGCCAGCAGGAGGACAGGGGCCCCAGCAGATACGCAGTATTTT